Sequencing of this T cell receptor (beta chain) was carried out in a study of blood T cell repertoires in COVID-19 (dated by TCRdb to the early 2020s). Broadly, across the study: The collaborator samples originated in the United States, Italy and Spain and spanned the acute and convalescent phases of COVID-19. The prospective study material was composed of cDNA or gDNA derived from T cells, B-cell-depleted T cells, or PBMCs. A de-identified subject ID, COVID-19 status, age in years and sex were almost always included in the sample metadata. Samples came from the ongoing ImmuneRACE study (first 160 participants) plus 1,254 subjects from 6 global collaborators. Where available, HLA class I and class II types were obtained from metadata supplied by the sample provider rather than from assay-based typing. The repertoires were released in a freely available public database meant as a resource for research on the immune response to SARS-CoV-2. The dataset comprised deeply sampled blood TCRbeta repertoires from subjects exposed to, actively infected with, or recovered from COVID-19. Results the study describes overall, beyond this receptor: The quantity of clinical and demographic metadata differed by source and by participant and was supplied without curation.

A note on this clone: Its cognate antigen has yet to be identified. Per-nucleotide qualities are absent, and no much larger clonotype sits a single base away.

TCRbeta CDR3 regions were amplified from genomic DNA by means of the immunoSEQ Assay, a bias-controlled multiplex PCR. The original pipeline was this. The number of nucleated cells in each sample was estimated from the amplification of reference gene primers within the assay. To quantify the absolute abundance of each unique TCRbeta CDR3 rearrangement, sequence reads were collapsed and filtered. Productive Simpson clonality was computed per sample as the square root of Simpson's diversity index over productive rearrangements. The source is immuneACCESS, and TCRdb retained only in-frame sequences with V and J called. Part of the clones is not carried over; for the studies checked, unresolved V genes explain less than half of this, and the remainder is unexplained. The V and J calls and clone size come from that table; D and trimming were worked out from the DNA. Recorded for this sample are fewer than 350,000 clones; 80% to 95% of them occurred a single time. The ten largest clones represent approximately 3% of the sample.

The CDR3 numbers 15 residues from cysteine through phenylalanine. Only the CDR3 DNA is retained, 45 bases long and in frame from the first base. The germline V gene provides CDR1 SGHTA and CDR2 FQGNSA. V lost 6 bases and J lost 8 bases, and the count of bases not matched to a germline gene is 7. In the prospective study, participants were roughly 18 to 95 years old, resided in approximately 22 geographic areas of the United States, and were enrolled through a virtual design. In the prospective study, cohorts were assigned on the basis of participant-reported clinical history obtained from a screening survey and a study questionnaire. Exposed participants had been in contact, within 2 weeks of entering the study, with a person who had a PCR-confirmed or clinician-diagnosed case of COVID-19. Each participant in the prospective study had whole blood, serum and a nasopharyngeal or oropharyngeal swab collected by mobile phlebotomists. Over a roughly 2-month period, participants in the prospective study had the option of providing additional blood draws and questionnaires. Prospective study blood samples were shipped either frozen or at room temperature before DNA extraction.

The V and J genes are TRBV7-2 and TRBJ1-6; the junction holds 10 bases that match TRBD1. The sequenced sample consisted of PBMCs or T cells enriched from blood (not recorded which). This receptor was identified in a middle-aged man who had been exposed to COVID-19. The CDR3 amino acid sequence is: CASRNWGTGDSPLHF. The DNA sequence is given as TGTGCCAGCAGGAACTGGGGGACAGGGGATTCACCCCTCCACTTT.